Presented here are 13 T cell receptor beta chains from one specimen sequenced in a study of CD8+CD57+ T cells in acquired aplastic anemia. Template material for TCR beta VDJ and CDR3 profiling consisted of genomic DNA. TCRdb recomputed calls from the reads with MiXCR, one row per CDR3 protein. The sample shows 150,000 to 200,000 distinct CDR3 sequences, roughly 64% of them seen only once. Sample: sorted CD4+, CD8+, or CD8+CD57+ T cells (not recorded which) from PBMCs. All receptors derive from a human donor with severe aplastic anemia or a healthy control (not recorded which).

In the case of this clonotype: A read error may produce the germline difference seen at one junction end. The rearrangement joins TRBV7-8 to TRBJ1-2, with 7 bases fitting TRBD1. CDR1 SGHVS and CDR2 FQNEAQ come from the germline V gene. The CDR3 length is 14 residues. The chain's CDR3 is CASSFGQAFYGCTF. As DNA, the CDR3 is TGTGCCAGCAGCTTTGGACAGGCCTTCTATGGCTGCACCTTC.

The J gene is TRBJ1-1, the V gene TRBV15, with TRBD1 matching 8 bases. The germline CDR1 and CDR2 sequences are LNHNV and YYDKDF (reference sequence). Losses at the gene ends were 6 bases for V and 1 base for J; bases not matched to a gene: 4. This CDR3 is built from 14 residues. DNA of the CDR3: TGTGCCACCAGGACAGGGGTGAGGAACACTGAAGCTTTCTTT. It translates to CATRTGVRNTEAFF.

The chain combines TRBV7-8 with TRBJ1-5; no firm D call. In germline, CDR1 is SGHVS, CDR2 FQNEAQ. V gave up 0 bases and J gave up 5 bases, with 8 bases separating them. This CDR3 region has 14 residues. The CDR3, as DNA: TGTGCCAGCAGCTTAGCGGGAGTTTATCAGCCCCAGCATTTT. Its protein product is CASSLAGVYQPQHF.

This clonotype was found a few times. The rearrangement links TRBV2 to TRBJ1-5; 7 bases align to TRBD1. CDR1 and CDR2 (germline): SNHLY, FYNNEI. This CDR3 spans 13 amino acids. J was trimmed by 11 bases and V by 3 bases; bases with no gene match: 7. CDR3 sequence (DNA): TGTGCCAGCAGTGACGGACAGGAGGAGACCCAGCATTTT. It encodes CASSDGQEETQHF.

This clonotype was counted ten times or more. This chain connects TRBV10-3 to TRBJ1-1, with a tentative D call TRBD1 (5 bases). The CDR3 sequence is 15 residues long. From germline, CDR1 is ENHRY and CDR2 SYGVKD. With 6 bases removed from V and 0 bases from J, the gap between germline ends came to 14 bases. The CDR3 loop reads CAISLNLGVNTEAFF. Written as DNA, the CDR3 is TGTGCCATCAGCCTTAATCTGGGGGTGAACACTGAAGCTTTCTTT.

As DNA, the CDR3 is TGTGCCAGCAGTTACAGCAGGGGGGCCCACGAGCAGTACTTC. Its protein product is CASSYSRGAHEQYF. The rearrangement uses TRBV7-9 and TRBJ2-7, with a tentative D call TRBD1 (7 bases). The length of the CDR3 is 14 residues. V lost 6 bases and J lost 5, with 17 bases in between. Germline V gene data show CDR1 as SEHNR and CDR2 as FQNEAQ (reference sequence).

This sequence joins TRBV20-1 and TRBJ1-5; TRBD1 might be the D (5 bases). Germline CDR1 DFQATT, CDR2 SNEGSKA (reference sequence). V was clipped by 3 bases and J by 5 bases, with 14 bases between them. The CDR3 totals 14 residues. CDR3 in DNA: TGCAGTGCTAGTGGAACAGGCGATTATCAGCCCCAGCATTTT. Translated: CSASGTGDYQPQHF.

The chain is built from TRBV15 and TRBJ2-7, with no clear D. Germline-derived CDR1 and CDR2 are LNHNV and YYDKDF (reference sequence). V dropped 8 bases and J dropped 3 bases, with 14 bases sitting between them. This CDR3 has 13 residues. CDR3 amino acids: CATSPSRYYEQYF. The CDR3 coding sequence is TGTGCCACCTCCCCGTCCCGTTACTACGAGCAGTACTTC.

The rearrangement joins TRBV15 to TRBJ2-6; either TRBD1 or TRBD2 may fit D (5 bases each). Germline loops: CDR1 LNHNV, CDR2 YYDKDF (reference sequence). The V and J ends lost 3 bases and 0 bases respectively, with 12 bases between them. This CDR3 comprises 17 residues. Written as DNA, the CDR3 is TGTGCCACCAGCAGCGGGACGGTCAACTCTGGGGCCAACGTCCTGACTTTC. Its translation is CATSSGTVNSGANVLTF.

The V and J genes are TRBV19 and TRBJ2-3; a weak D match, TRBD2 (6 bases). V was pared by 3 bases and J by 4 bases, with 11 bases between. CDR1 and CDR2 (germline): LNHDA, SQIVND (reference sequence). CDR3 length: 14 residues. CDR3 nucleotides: TGTGCCAGTAGTATCCGACTAGTGGCAGATACGCAGTATTTT. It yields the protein CASSIRLVADTQYF.

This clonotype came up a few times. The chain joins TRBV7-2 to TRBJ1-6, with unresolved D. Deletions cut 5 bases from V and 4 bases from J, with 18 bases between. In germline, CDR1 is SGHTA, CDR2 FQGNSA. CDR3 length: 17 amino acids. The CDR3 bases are TGTGCCAGCAGCCGCGGCGGGTTTCAAAGGTATAATTCACCCCTCCACTTT. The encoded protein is CASSRGGFQRYNSPLHF.

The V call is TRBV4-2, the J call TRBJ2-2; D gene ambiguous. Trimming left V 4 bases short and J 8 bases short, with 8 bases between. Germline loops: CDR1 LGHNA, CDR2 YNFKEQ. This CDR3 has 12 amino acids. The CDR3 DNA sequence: TGTGCCAGCAGCCCCGAAGAGGGGGAGCTGTTTTTT. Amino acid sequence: CASSPEEGELFF.

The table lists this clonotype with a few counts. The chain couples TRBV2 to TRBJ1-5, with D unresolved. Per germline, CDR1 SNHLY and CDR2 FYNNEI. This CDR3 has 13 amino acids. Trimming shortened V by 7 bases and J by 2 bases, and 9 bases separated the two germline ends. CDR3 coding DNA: TGTGCCAGCATGGGGAGGGGCAATCAGCCCCAGCATTTT. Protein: CASMGRGNQPQHF.